This TCR beta chain was found in a study of T-cell reconstitution after alpha-beta-depleted transplantation in children. Study-level results: Diversity and T-cell counts at one year after transplant derived mostly from new T cells. Diversity of TCRbeta at day 60 was high in some patients, arising from surviving recipient T cells and thymic progenitors. Expanded graft clones numbering several hundred reportedly gave rise to alpha-beta T cells about two months after transplant.

Germline values: CDR1 SGHRS, CDR2 YFSETQ. The J segment lost 6 bases and the V segment lost 4 bases, leaving 6 bases of the junction unmatched. The CDR3 totals 14 residues. This clonotype was detected many times. No antigen is known for it. Unique molecular identifiers were built into the TCRbeta library. TCRdb called the PCR reads again in MiXCR, with one record for every CDR3 protein. The table records 540,000 or so distinct CDR3 sequences, 23% of them present only once. The clonotype originates from a boy younger than two who had a stem cell transplant for acute myeloid leukemia, so the T cells may come from the graft donor. The chain uses TRBV5-1 and TRBJ1-4; 7 nucleotides align to TRBD1. The sequencing here drew on PBMCs, mostly from graft donor cells, taken 360 days after TCRalphabeta/CD19-depleted stem cell transplant. The CDR3 is CASSLTGIDEKLFF. CDR3 in DNA: TGCGCCAGCAGCCTGACAGGGATTGATGAAAAACTGTTTTTT.